Each of the 16 T cell receptor beta chains below was sequenced from the same sample in a study of T cell repertoires in aging, cancer and after chemotherapy. Rearranged V-D-J TRB sequences were amplified with a mixed TRB-A/B primer pool. TCRdb recomputed calls from the multiplex PCR reads with MiXCR, one row per CDR3 protein. This sample yields over 10,000 distinct CDR3 sequences, of which under 30% are seen a single time; 2.5% to 3% belongs to the top ten. The template was genomic DNA from peripheral blood, not RNA. Sequenced material: blood. These receptors were collected from a human donor in good health.

This clonotype is medium-sized in the sample. The gene calls are TRBV19 and TRBJ2-7, with D unclear. CDR1 and CDR2 (germline): LNHDA, SQIVND (reference sequence). CDR3 size: 14 residues. Between the trimmed V and J ends, which lost 3 bases and 0 bases, there was a span of 9 bases. The DNA of the CDR3 is TGTGCCAGTAGTATTGTGGCGAGCTCCTACGAGCAGTACTTC. Its translation: CASSIVASSYEQYF.

This clonotype is deemed medium-sized. The chain employs TRBV27 and TRBJ1-2; D gene ambiguous. CDR1 is MNHEY and CDR2 is SMNVEV in the germline V gene (reference sequence). The ends were cut back, 1 base at V and 2 bases at J, with 8 bases in the middle. The CDR3 has 14 amino acids. CDR3 nucleotides: TGTGCCAGCAGTTTATTTCCAGCCAACTATGGCTACACCTTC. Translating it yields CASSLFPANYGYTF.

The chain employs TRBV7-2 and TRBJ2-5; tentatively, D is TRBD1 (6 bases). The germline CDR1 and CDR2 sequences are SGHTA and FQGNSA. The CDR3 runs to 13 residues. Trimming shortened V by 6 bases and J by 3 bases, and 11 bases separated the two germline ends. Written as DNA, the CDR3 is TGTGCCAGCAGTCGGACAGCCAAAGAGACCCAGTACTTC. Protein sequence: CASSRTAKETQYF.

This clonotype was seen only a few times. This chain connects TRBV6-2 or TRBV6-3 to TRBJ2-7; D remains unclear. Germline V gene sequence: CDR1 MNHEY, CDR2 SVGEGT. The CDR3 sequence is 12 residues long. Trimming cost V 2 bases and J 3 bases, with 5 bases left between them. The CDR3 loop is CASSYQGYEQYV. CDR3 bases: TGTGCCAGCAGTTACCAAGGCTACGAGCAGTACGTC.

This clonotype is labeled medium-sized. This chain connects TRBV6-5 to TRBJ1-5; 9 bases align to TRBD1. CDR3 length equals 14 residues. Germline V gene lookup returns CDR1 MNHEY and CDR2 SVGAGI. J was trimmed by 2 bases and V by 6 bases; bases with no gene match: 2. CDR3 region: CASSRTGGNQPQHF. The CDR3 nucleotides read TGTGCCAGCAGCAGGACAGGGGGCAATCAGCCCCAGCATTTT.

The table lists this clonotype with a few counts. This chain links TRBV18 with TRBJ1-2; tentative D call: TRBD1 (5 bases). The V end was cut by 2 bases, the J end by 6 bases, with 10 bases between. The CDR3 covers 13 residues. Looked up from germline, CDR1 is KGHSH and CDR2 is LQKENI. CDR3 nucleotides: TGTGCCAGCTCACCAGTCAGGGATCATGGCTACACCTTC. Amino acid sequence: CASSPVRDHGYTF.

Worth noting for this clonotype: A read error may explain this, as a much larger clone is one base away. This rearrangement joins TRBV7-9 to TRBJ1-1; 7 bases agree with TRBD1. Germline V gives CDR1 SEHNR, CDR2 FQNEAQ (reference sequence). The CDR3 is 13 amino acids. The CDR3 region is CASSFDRDGVPGF. The CDR3 coding sequence is TGTGCCAGCAGCTTCGACAGGGACGGCGTCCCGGGCTTT.

Judged by abundance, this clonotype is medium-sized. The V gene is TRBV5-4, the J gene TRBJ1-4; 11 bases map to TRBD1. The germline gives CDR1 SGHNT, CDR2 YYREEE (reference sequence). This CDR3 comprises 14 residues. After removal of 4 bases from V and 10 bases from J, the junction contained 6 bases not matched to a gene. The CDR3 here is CASSEDRGRGKLFF. The CDR3 DNA reads TGTGCCAGCAGCGAGGACAGGGGGCGCGGAAAACTGTTTTTT.

The chain is built from TRBV10-3 and TRBJ1-4, with D unclear. V dropped 3 bases and J dropped 14 bases, with 13 bases sitting between them. Germline CDR1 is ENHRY and CDR2 is SYGVKD. The CDR3 has 12 residues. The CDR3 DNA sequence: TGTGCCATCAGTGATTTTAAGGAACAGCTGTTTTTT. Translation: CAISDFKEQLFF.

V is TRBV6-2 or TRBV6-3 and J is TRBJ2-5; possibly TRBD1 or TRBD2 for D (6 bases each). This CDR3 is built from 14 residues. Trimming cost V 5 bases and J 1 base, with 11 bases left between them. Germline V gives CDR1 MNHEY, CDR2 SVGEGT. The CDR3 DNA sequence: TGTGCCAGCAGTCGGGGGCCACTCCAAGAGACCCAGTACTTC. It codes for CASSRGPLQETQYF.

The rearrangement uses TRBV5-1 and TRBJ2-7; D is perhaps TRBD1 (6 bases). This CDR3 has 13 amino acids. The V gene lost 0 bases and the J gene lost 6 bases, with 10 bases spanning the gap. Germline values: CDR1 SGHRS, CDR2 YFSETQ. The CDR3 here is CASSLGGQTEQYF. Here the CDR3 DNA reads TGCGCCAGCAGCTTGGGGGGGCAGACCGAGCAGTACTTC.

This chain connects TRBV30 to TRBJ1-5; 12 bases are a match to TRBD1. With 5 bases clipped from V and 2 bases from J, the junction kept 10 bases outside the gene matches. This CDR3 is 17 amino acids long. CDR1 is GTSNPN, CDR2 SVGIG, per germline (reference sequence). The CDR3 sequence is CAWGGDRGRSGNQPQHF. The CDR3 nucleotides read TGTGCCTGGGGGGGGGACAGGGGGCGCTCGGGCAATCAGCCCCAGCATTTT.

In this sample, this clonotype turned up once. Just one base apart from a much larger clone, this may be a read error. V usage is TRBV11-2 and J usage is TRBJ1-6, with a possible D match to TRBD1 (5 bases). The CDR3 loop spans 15 amino acids. The V end lost 5 bases, the J end lost 10 bases, and 18 bases lay between the germline ends. From germline, CDR1 is SGHAT and CDR2 FQNNGV. In DNA form, the CDR3 reads TGTGCCAGCAGCCCGGGGCAGAAGGCGTCCTCACCCCTCCACTTT. Residues: CASSPGQKASSPLHF.

The rearrangement joins TRBV20-1 to TRBJ2-3; 7 nucleotides match TRBD2. Germline values: CDR1 DFQATT, CDR2 SNEGSKA (reference sequence). Trimming removed 6 bases from V and 1 base from J; junction bases left unmatched: 10. This CDR3 is 15 amino acids long. The CDR3 DNA follows: TGCAGTGCGCCCATGGGGGGGGTGGGCACAGATACGCAGTATTTT. This encodes CSAPMGGVGTDTQYF.

The chain employs TRBV28 and TRBJ1-6; TRBD1 might be the D (5 bases). The CDR3 extends over 13 amino acids. In germline, CDR1 is MDHEN, CDR2 SYDVKM. Between the trimmed V and J ends, which lost 11 bases and 8 bases, there was a span of 16 bases. The CDR3 loop reads CAGGELGDSPLHF. The CDR3 DNA sequence: TGTGCCGGGGGGGAGCTGGGTGATTCACCCCTCCACTTT. The full variable domain, rest sourced from reference TRBV28 and TRBJ1-6, is DVKVTQSSRYLVKRTGEKVFLECVQDMDHENMFWYRQDPGLGLRLIYFSYDVKMKEKGDIPEGYSVSREKKERFSLILESASTNQTSMYLCAGGELGDSPLHFGNGTRLTVT.

This clonotype was seen more than once but under ten times. As DNA, the CDR3 is TGCAGTGCTAGGGGGACAGGCAATTCACCCCTCCACTTT. Protein sequence: CSARGTGNSPLHF. The chain combines TRBV20-1 with TRBJ1-6; 8 bases are a match to TRBD1. V was clipped by 3 bases and J by 7 bases; unmatched bases: 2. This CDR3 contains 13 residues. Germline-derived CDR1 and CDR2 are DFQATT and SNEGSKA (reference sequence).